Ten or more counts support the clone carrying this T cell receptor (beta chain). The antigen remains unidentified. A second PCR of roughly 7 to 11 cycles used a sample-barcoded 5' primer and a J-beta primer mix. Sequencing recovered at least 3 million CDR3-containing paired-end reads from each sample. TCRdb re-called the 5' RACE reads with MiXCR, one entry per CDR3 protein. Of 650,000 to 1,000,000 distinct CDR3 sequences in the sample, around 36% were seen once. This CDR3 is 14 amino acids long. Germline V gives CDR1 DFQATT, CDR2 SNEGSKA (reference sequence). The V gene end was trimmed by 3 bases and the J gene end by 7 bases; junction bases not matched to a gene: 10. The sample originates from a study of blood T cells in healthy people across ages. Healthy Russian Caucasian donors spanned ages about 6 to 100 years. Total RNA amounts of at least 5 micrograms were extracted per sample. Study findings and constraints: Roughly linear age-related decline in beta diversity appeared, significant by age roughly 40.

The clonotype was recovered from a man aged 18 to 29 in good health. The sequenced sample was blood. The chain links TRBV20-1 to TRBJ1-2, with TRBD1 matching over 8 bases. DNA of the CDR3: TGCAGTGCTAGCATACAGGGGGGCTACGGTGGCTACACCTTC. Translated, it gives CSASIQGGYGGYTF.